This T cell receptor beta chain was observed in a study of blood T cell repertoires in COVID-19. At the level of the study: Acute and convalescent COVID-19 specimens originated in the United States, Italy and Spain. PBMCs, B-cell-depleted T cells, or T cells were the source of the cDNA or gDNA that made up the material.

As handled by the study authors: Nucleated cell number was recorded as an estimate derived from reference gene primer amplification. Libraries were prepared by immunoSEQ multiplex PCR; TCRdb keeps only in-frame clonotypes and omits some of them. From that table come the V and J calls and clone size; the DNA was used to work out D and trimming. The data show some 62,000 clones, approximately 80% seen once. CDR1 is MNHEY and CDR2 is SMNVEV in the germline V gene (reference sequence). The CDR3 extends over 14 amino acids. After removal of 3 bases from V and 7 bases from J, the junction contained 6 bases not matched to a gene.

The chain carries TRBV27 and TRBJ1-2; TRBD1 agrees at 9 bases. The TCR was taken from a woman at least 80 years old with active or convalescent COVID-19. The source material was peripheral blood. CDR3 amino acids: CASSFTGGVGGYTF. CDR3 nucleotide sequence: TGTGCCAGCAGTTTCACAGGGGGCGTAGGTGGCTACACCTTC.